One sample yielded the 24 T cell receptor beta chains listed below, sequenced in a study of T cell responses to AZD1222 COVID-19 vaccine. Produced via immunoSEQ multiplex PCR; TCRdb's table is partial and in-frame only. The table includes over 95,000 clones, roughly 90% detected once. Here the sequenced sample was peripheral blood, taken 28 days after the second AZD1222 dose. The receptor set was obtained from an adult who received the AZD1222 COVID-19 vaccine.

A single count supports this clone. J is TRBJ2-2 and V is TRBV30; the D gene is possibly TRBD1 (6 bases). The CDR3 runs to 13 residues. Germline V gives CDR1 GTSNPN, CDR2 SVGIG (reference sequence). V lost 5 bases, J lost 7 bases, and 14 bases lay in between. The CDR3 protein is CAWGERGFGELFF. CDR3 in DNA: TGTGCCTGGGGTGAGAGGGGGTTCGGGGAGCTGTTTTTT.

V and J are TRBV19 and TRBJ1-1; D possibly corresponds to TRBD1 (5 bases). Germline V CDR1 and CDR2: LNHDA, SQIVND (reference sequence). The CDR3 sequence is 17 residues long. V lost 2 bases and J 0 bases, leaving 16 bases between the germline ends. CDR3 coding DNA: TGTGCCAGTAGTATAATACGGGGGACCTTCATGAACACTGAAGCTTTCTTT. Translated: CASSIIRGTFMNTEAFF. Based on the CDR3 plus reference TRBV19 and TRBJ1-1, the full variable domain is DGGITQSPKYLFRKEGQNVTLSCEQNLNHDAMYWYRQDPGQGLRLIYYSQIVNDFQKGDIAEGYSVSREKKESFPLTVTSAQKNPTAFYLCASSIIRGTFMNTEAFFGQGTRLTVV.

A single count supports this clone. This rearrangement joins TRBV5-5 to TRBJ1-4; a weak D match, TRBD1 (5 bases). Trimming took off 4 bases at V and 8 bases at J, with 15 bases between the two ends. CDR3 length: 14 residues. Germline V gene data show CDR1 as SGHKS and CDR2 as YYEKEE (reference sequence). This chain's CDR3 is CASSPGGGWEKLFF. The CDR3 DNA reads TGTGCCAGCAGCCCCGGGGGAGGTTGGGAAAAACTGTTTTTT.

This sequence joins TRBV24-1 and TRBJ2-2, with D possibly TRBD2 on 5 matching bases. V lost 9 bases and J lost 1, with 11 bases in between. This CDR3 is 14 amino acids long. Germline CDR1 reads KGHDR; CDR2 reads SFDVKD. DNA of the CDR3: TGTGCCACCGGCCTGGACTTGAACACCGGGGAGCTGTTTTTT. It specifies CATGLDLNTGELFF.

The chain carries TRBV4-2 and TRBJ2-3; a possible D gene is TRBD2 (7 bases). The germline V gene has CDR1 LGHNA and CDR2 YNFKEQ. The CDR3 contains 17 residues. Trimming took off 1 base at V and 1 base at J, with 15 bases between the two ends. The CDR3: CASSQVQGLAGTDTQYF. DNA for the CDR3: TGTGCCAGCAGCCAAGTCCAGGGGCTAGCGGGCACAGATACGCAGTATTTT.

The chain has TRBV11-2 and TRBJ2-7; perhaps TRBD1 as D (5 bases). The CDR3 has 14 amino acids. Germline assignment: CDR1 SGHAT and CDR2 FQNNGV. V was trimmed by 1 base and J by 2 bases, leaving 9 bases between them. This chain's CDR3 is CASSLGTTTYEQYF. The DNA of the CDR3 is TGTGCCAGCAGCTTAGGGACAACCACCTACGAGCAGTACTTC.

The V call is TRBV28, the J call TRBJ2-7; D unclear. This CDR3 has 15 amino acids. The V and J ends lost 3 bases and 2 bases respectively, with 14 bases between them. The germline V gene encodes CDR1 MDHEN and CDR2 SYDVKM. CDR3: CASSFSRVVAYEQYF. In nucleotides, the CDR3 is TGTGCCAGCAGTTTCTCCCGGGTCGTAGCCTACGAGCAGTACTTC.

The genes are TRBV5-1 and TRBJ1-4; 8 nucleotides align to TRBD1. With 4 bases clipped from V and 3 bases from J, the junction kept 5 bases outside the gene matches. CDR1 SGHRS and CDR2 YFSETQ come from the germline V gene. The CDR3 is made up of 15 amino acids. CDR3 region: CASSPRTGPNEKLFF. CDR3 nucleotides: TGCGCCAGCAGCCCGAGGACAGGGCCTAATGAAAAACTGTTTTTT.

This clone appeared a single time. The chain combines TRBV5-1 with TRBJ2-7; D not certain. This CDR3 comprises 14 residues. The germline CDR1 and CDR2 sequences are SGHRS and YFSETQ. V shed 3 bases and J shed 0 bases, with 10 bases lying between them. The CDR3 spells CASSSFRHSYEQYF. The CDR3 DNA reads as TGCGCCAGCAGCTCTTTCCGCCACTCCTACGAGCAGTACTTC.

The chain uses TRBV29-1 and TRBJ1-2; 9 bases match TRBD1. This CDR3 comprises 13 residues. The trim removed 1 base at V and 8 bases at J, leaving 5 bases unmatched. Germline V gives CDR1 SQVTM, CDR2 ANQGSEA. CDR3 nucleotides: TGCAGCGTTGAAGGAACAGGGGGCGGCGGCTACACCTTC. Translation gives CSVEGTGGGGYTF. The complete variable domain, with remaining parts taken from reference TRBV29-1 and TRBJ1-2, reads SAVISQKPSRDICQRGTSLTIQCQVDSQVTMMFWYRQQPGQSLTLIATANQGSEATYESGFVIDKFPISRPNLTFSTLTVSNMSPEDSSIYLCSVEGTGGGGYTFGSGTRLTVV.

The V and J genes are TRBV6-5 and TRBJ1-2; 8 nucleotides align to TRBD1. V shed 6 bases, J shed 5 bases, and the junction held 8 bases outside the gene matches. The CDR3 is made up of 14 amino acids. Germline V gives CDR1 MNHEY, CDR2 SVGAGI. The CDR3 spells CASRLGQGRYGYTF. The CDR3 bases are TGTGCCAGCAGACTAGGACAGGGTCGGTATGGCTACACCTTC.

In this sample, this clone turned up a few times. This chain uses TRBV27 with TRBJ1-5, with D perhaps matching TRBD1 (6 bases). This CDR3 contains 17 residues. Trimming shortened V by 5 bases and J by 3 bases, and 20 bases separated the two germline ends. Looked up from germline, CDR1 is MNHEY and CDR2 is SMNVEV (reference sequence). CDR3 bases: TGTGCCAGCAGTCCTATGGGCGGGGGCTGGTCCAATCAGCCCCAGCATTTT. This codes for CASSPMGGGWSNQPQHF.

The rearrangement links TRBV7-9 to TRBJ1-2; 7 bases are a match to TRBD1. CDR3 length: 13 amino acids. The V and J ends lost 5 bases and 4 bases, in that order; junction bases with no gene match: 4. CDR1 and CDR2 (germline): SEHNR, FQNEAQ (reference sequence). CDR3 region: CASSRQGFYGYTF. Written as DNA, the CDR3 is TGTGCCAGCAGCCGACAGGGATTCTATGGCTACACCTTC.

The chain is built from TRBV19 and TRBJ2-7; 8 bases are a match to TRBD1. The length of the CDR3 is 15 residues. Germline V CDR1 and CDR2: LNHDA, SQIVND (reference sequence). The V segment lost 5 bases and the J segment 3 bases; nucleotides outside the gene matches: 9. In nucleotides, the CDR3 is TGTGCCAGTAGTGGGGGACAGGCCCTAGGCTACGAGCAGTACTTC. Translating it yields CASSGGQALGYEQYF.

This chain connects TRBV11-1 to TRBJ2-1, with TRBD2 identical over 11 bases. Unmatched junction bases numbered 8, after V lost 5 bases and J lost 8 bases. This CDR3 is built from 15 residues. Germline CDR1 reads SGHAT; CDR2 reads FQDESV (reference sequence). CDR3 sequence: CASSPVAGGPHEQFF. DNA for the CDR3: TGTGCCAGCAGCCCCGTAGCGGGAGGGCCGCATGAGCAGTTCTTC.

The chain combines TRBV11-3 with TRBJ2-5; D call uncertain. CDR3 size: 13 residues. Trimming removed 1 base from V and 5 bases from J, with 8 bases in between. CDR1 and CDR2 from the germline V gene are SGHNT and YENEEA. In nucleotides, the CDR3 is TGTGCCAGCAGCTTAGGGCCCTCGGAGACCCAGTACTTC. Translated, it gives CASSLGPSETQYF. Variable domain in full (rest from reference TRBV11-3 and TRBJ2-5): EAGVVQSPRYKIIEKKQPVAFWCNPISGHNTLYWYLQNLGQGPELLIRYENEEAVDDSQLPKDRFSAERLKGVDSTLKIQPAELGDSAVYLCASSLGPSETQYFGPGTRLLVL.

This chain connects TRBV7-2 to TRBJ2-3, with D perhaps matching TRBD1 (6 bases). The CDR3 sequence is 13 residues long. Germline CDR1 is SGHTA and CDR2 is FQGNSA. Between the trimmed V and J ends, which lost 2 bases and 10 bases, there was a span of 13 bases. The CDR3 DNA reads as TGTGCCAGCAGCTTAATCTCCCAGGGGTCGCAGTATTTT. It translates to CASSLISQGSQYF. Full variable domain (outside the CDR3, taken from reference TRBV7-2 and TRBJ2-3): GAGVSQSPSNKVTEKGKDVELRCDPISGHTALYWYRQSLGQGLEFLIYFQGNSAPDKSGLPSDRFSAERTGGSVSTLTIQRTQQEDSAVYLCASSLISQGSQYFGPGTRLTVL.

The chain recombines TRBV4-3 with TRBJ1-1; 11 bases agree with TRBD1. This CDR3 region has 15 residues. Germline assignment: CDR1 LGHNA and CDR2 YSLEER. V lost 6 bases, J lost 7 bases, and 10 bases stayed unmatched. CDR3 sequence reads: CASSPGQGVVSEAFF. The CDR3 nucleotides are TGCGCCAGCAGTCCGGGACAGGGGGTCGTGAGTGAAGCTTTCTTT.

V usage is TRBV5-1 and J usage is TRBJ2-5; D possibly corresponds to TRBD2 (6 bases). V was trimmed by 2 bases and J by 1 base, leaving 18 bases between them. The CDR3 sequence is 17 residues long. Germline values: CDR1 SGHRS, CDR2 YFSETQ. The CDR3 region has the DNA TGCGCCAGCAGCTTTAGGTCTCCAGGTAGCGGCCAAGAGACCCAGTACTTC. Its translation: CASSFRSPGSGQETQYF.

The genes are TRBV27 and TRBJ1-5; D gene ambiguous. CDR1 is MNHEY, CDR2 SMNVEV, per germline (reference sequence). V was cut by 4 bases and J by 4 bases, with 14 bases left in between. The CDR3 covers 15 residues. DNA of the CDR3: TGTGCCAGCAGTTCGAGAGGCCACCGGAATCAGCCCCAGCATTTT. Amino acids: CASSSRGHRNQPQHF.

The CDR3, as DNA: TGTGCCAGTAGCGGGACAGGGGAGGTCTACGAGCAGTACTTC. Encoded protein: CASSGTGEVYEQYF. The genes are TRBV19 and TRBJ2-7, with TRBD1 matching over 10 bases. Unmatched junction bases numbered 5, after V lost 6 bases and J lost 3 bases. Germline assignment: CDR1 LNHDA and CDR2 SQIVND (reference sequence). This CDR3 is built from 14 residues.

V usage is TRBV19 and J usage is TRBJ2-5; 7 bases fit TRBD1. The CDR3 loop spans 17 amino acids. After removal of 4 bases from V and 2 bases from J, the junction contained 13 bases not matched to a gene. Per germline, CDR1 LNHDA and CDR2 SQIVND (reference sequence). The CDR3 DNA is TGTGCCAGTAGTACAACCCGACAGGGCTTGAGTCAAGAGACCCAGTACTTC. Protein: CASSTTRQGLSQETQYF.

V is TRBV7-3 and J is TRBJ1-2; 7 positions agree with TRBD1. V trimming: 1 base; J trimming: 10 bases; junction bases outside the gene matches: 9. Germline V gene data show CDR1 as SGHTA and CDR2 as FQGTGA. The CDR3 is 14 amino acids. The CDR3 loop reads CASSLRWDSQDYTF. In DNA form, the CDR3 reads TGTGCCAGCAGCTTAAGGTGGGACAGTCAAGACTACACCTTC.

The chain recombines TRBV9 with TRBJ2-3, with no clear D. This CDR3 comprises 13 residues. Germline-derived CDR1 and CDR2 are SGDLS and YYNGEE. V was pared by 0 bases and J by 3 bases, with 5 bases between. DNA for the CDR3: TGTGCCAGCAGCGTAGACTTGACAGATACGCAGTATTTT. Translated: CASSVDLTDTQYF.